The next 25 T cell receptor beta chains were all read from a single sample in a study of cytomegalovirus exposure and HLA in healthy donors. Sequencing was performed with immunoSEQ multiplex PCR; in TCRdb, only in-frame clones are kept and a portion is missing. The sample carries approximately 60,000 clones, 92% recorded once. Sample: PBMCs. The receptors derive from a woman aged 18-35 years in good health and CMV-seronegative.

The V and J genes are TRBV20-1 and TRBJ2-7, with D unclear. CDR1 DFQATT and CDR2 SNEGSKA come from the germline V gene (reference sequence). V lost 1 base and J lost 7, with 8 bases in between. The CDR3 covers 11 residues. In DNA, the CDR3 is TGCAGTGCTAGAGCGGTCAGGGAGCAGTACTTC. Translated, it gives CSARAVREQYF.

This chain connects TRBV18 to TRBJ2-2, with TRBD2 identical over 10 bases. V dropped 6 bases and J dropped 1; count of bases not matched to a gene: 5. Germline assignment: CDR1 KGHSH and CDR2 LQKENI. The CDR3 has 16 residues. The CDR3 loop is CASSERLAGNTGELFF. DNA for the CDR3: TGTGCCAGCTCTGAACGACTAGCGGGGAACACCGGGGAGCTGTTTTTT.

This rearrangement joins TRBV27 to TRBJ2-1; 11 bases map to TRBD2. Trimming cost V 6 bases and J 3 bases; bases outside gene matches: 1. In germline, CDR1 is MNHEY, CDR2 SMNVEV (reference sequence). The CDR3 totals 14 residues. This CDR3 is CASRGLADYNEQFF. The CDR3, as DNA: TGTGCCAGCAGGGGACTAGCGGACTACAATGAGCAGTTCTTC.

This chain uses TRBV5-1 with TRBJ2-7, with D maybe TRBD1 (6 bases). Per germline, CDR1 SGHRS and CDR2 YFSETQ. This CDR3 spans 13 amino acids. V lost 3 bases, J lost 6 bases, and 13 bases lay in between. The CDR3 DNA sequence: TGCGCCAGCAGCTGGGGGCTAGACCGCGAGCAGTACTTC. It yields the protein CASSWGLDREQYF.

The chain uses TRBV15 and TRBJ1-1, with TRBD1 matching over 9 bases. This CDR3 is built from 15 residues. The germline CDR1 and CDR2 sequences are LNHNV and YYDKDF (reference sequence). V lost 3 bases, J lost 4 bases, and 6 bases stayed unmatched. The CDR3 region has the DNA TGTGCCACCAGCAGGGGACAGGGTGAGGGCACTGAAGCTTTCTTT. The encoded protein is CATSRGQGEGTEAFF. The whole variable domain, remainder taken from reference TRBV15 and TRBJ1-1, is DAMVIQNPRYQVTQFGKPVTLSCSQTLNHNVMYWYQQKSSQAPKLLFHYYDKDFNNEADTPDNFQSRRPNTSFCFLDIRSPGLGDTAMYLCATSRGQGEGTEAFFGQGTRLTVV.

This sequence joins TRBV6-1 and TRBJ1-2, with 11 nucleotides matching TRBD1. Germline V gives CDR1 MNHNS, CDR2 SASEGT. V was clipped by 8 bases and J by 7 bases; unmatched bases: 12. CDR3 length: 15 amino acids. In DNA form, the CDR3 reads TGTGCCAGCCGGGGAGAGGACAGGGGGCAACGTGGCTACACCTTC. This gives the protein CASRGEDRGQRGYTF.

The CDR3 region is CASSLVSWGKSTF. As DNA, the CDR3 is TGTGCCAGCAGTTTAGTGTCCTGGGGCAAAAGCACCTTC. The chain recombines TRBV27 with TRBJ1-2; possibly TRBD1 for D (5 bases). The CDR3 spans 13 residues. Trimming stripped 2 bases from V and 13 bases from J, with 17 bases between. Germline assignment: CDR1 MNHEY and CDR2 SMNVEV (reference sequence).

The chain combines TRBV16 with TRBJ2-7; the D gene is possibly TRBD2 (6 bases). The CDR3 consists of 13 residues. V lost 3 bases to trimming and J lost 2 bases, with 8 bases between them. Germline V lookup: CDR1 KGHSY, CDR2 FQNENV. The CDR3 DNA reads TGTGCCAGCAGCCAGGGGGGTACCTACGAGCAGTACTTC. Protein product: CASSQGGTYEQYF.

This chain connects TRBV13 to TRBJ2-7, with TRBD2 as a possible D gene (5 bases). Germline CDR1 reads PRHDT; CDR2 reads FYEKMQ (reference sequence). The CDR3 is made up of 15 amino acids. Trimming pared 8 bases from V and 3 bases from J, leaving 20 bases between. CDR3 sequence: CASSRRGHPIYEQYF. Here the CDR3 DNA reads TGTGCCAGCTCCCGCCGAGGGCACCCCATCTACGAGCAGTACTTC.

V is TRBV7-6 and J is TRBJ2-3, with 11 bases identical to TRBD2. The V gene end was trimmed by 4 bases and the J gene end by 0 bases; junction bases not matched to a gene: 15. Germline values: CDR1 SGHVS, CDR2 FNYEAQ. The CDR3 totals 20 residues. The CDR3 DNA sequence: TGTGCCAGCAGCTCAGTACTAGCGGGAGTTGATTATACTAGCACAGATACGCAGTATTTT. It translates to CASSSVLAGVDYTSTDTQYF.

The chain uses TRBV5-4 and TRBJ2-5, with 8 positions matching TRBD2. The CDR3 spans 17 residues. J lost 4 bases, V lost 4 bases, and 15 bases had no gene match. Germline V lookup: CDR1 SGHNT, CDR2 YYREEE (reference sequence). CDR3 nucleotide sequence: TGTGCCAGCAGCCCGACCCCGGCGGGGGGATTGGGAGAGACCCAGTACTTC. Its translation: CASSPTPAGGLGETQYF.

This clone has only a few counts. J is TRBJ2-5 and V is TRBV6-4, with a weak D call TRBD2 (5 bases). Germline loops: CDR1 MRHNA, CDR2 SNTAGT. The CDR3 is made up of 17 amino acids. The V gene lost 3 bases and the J gene lost 2 bases, with 19 bases spanning the gap. CDR3 bases: TGTGCCAGCAGTGAAAAAGGGCCTCGCGGGCAACAAGAGACCCAGTACTTC. Translation gives CASSEKGPRGQQETQYF.

The gene calls are TRBV4-3 and TRBJ2-1, with 12 bases aligning to TRBD2. V gave up 4 bases and J gave up 5 bases; unmatched junction bases: 6. The V gene's germline CDR1 is LGHNA and CDR2 YSLEER. There are 16 residues in the CDR3. CDR3 sequence (DNA): TGCGCCAGCAGCCGTCAACTAGCGGGAGGACACAATGAGCAGTTCTTC. This codes for CASSRQLAGGHNEQFF.

The chain links TRBV13 to TRBJ1-2, with D unclear. Trimming stripped 5 bases from V and 4 bases from J, with 8 bases between. The CDR3 is 12 amino acids. The germline V gene has CDR1 PRHDT and CDR2 FYEKMQ (reference sequence). The chain's CDR3 is CASSEGGYGYTF. The CDR3 coding sequence is TGTGCCAGCAGCGAGGGTGGCTATGGCTACACCTTC.

This clone was found a few times. This chain connects TRBV6-1 to TRBJ1-5; D uncertain. The germline V gene has CDR1 MNHNS and CDR2 SASEGT. The CDR3 is made up of 12 amino acids. V lost 6 bases and J 5 bases, leaving 8 bases between the germline ends. The CDR3 coding sequence is TGTGCCAGCAGACTGCAAGATCAGCCCCAGCATTTT. This translates into CASRLQDQPQHF.

The rearrangement links TRBV28 to TRBJ1-5, with 8 bases identical to TRBD1. Germline CDR1 is MDHEN and CDR2 is SYDVKM. The CDR3 spans 14 residues. In nucleotides, the CDR3 is TGTGCTATAAAACAGGGGGGAGCCAATCAGCCCCAGCATTTT. Amino acids: CAIKQGGANQPQHF.

This chain joins TRBV28 and TRBJ2-1; 13 nucleotides match TRBD2. The CDR3 loop spans 18 amino acids. V gave up 3 bases and J gave up 9 bases; unmatched junction bases: 14. Per the germline V gene, CDR1 is MDHEN and CDR2 is SYDVKM. The CDR3 bases are TGTGCCAGCAGTTTGTTAACTAGCGGGAGGGCCGATGTAGTTGAGCAGTTCTTC. This codes for CASSLLTSGRADVVEQFF.

The chain uses TRBV7-3 and TRBJ2-1; 11 bases agree with TRBD2. Per germline, CDR1 SGHTA and CDR2 FQGTGA. The CDR3 is 15 residues long. Losses at the gene ends were 3 bases for V and 7 bases for J; bases not matched to a gene: 5. CDR3 sequence reads: CASSFGTSGTNEQFF. Written as DNA, the CDR3 is TGTGCCAGCAGCTTCGGGACTAGCGGTACAAATGAGCAGTTCTTC.

J is TRBJ2-6 and V is TRBV9, with TRBD1 matching over 8 bases. The length of the CDR3 is 18 residues. After removal of 2 bases from V and 1 base from J, the junction contained 8 bases not matched to a gene. Germline CDR1 is SGDLS and CDR2 is YYNGEE. CDR3 sequence (DNA): TGTGCCAGCAGCGTCAGGACAGGGCTGGGATCTGGGGCCAACGTCCTGACTTTC. Amino acids: CASSVRTGLGSGANVLTF.

The rearrangement joins TRBV7-9 to TRBJ2-1, with D tentatively TRBD1 (6 bases). With 3 bases removed from V and 6 bases from J, the gap between germline ends came to 15 bases. The CDR3 is 15 residues long. The V gene's germline CDR1 is SEHNR and CDR2 FQNEAQ (reference sequence). The CDR3 region has the DNA TGTGCCAGCAGCTTTACAGGGTCGGCCTCCAATGAGCAGTTCTTC. Translated, it gives CASSFTGSASNEQFF.

The rearrangement links TRBV18 to TRBJ1-1; no clear D gene. The CDR3 extends over 14 amino acids. Per germline, CDR1 KGHSH and CDR2 LQKENI. Trimming shortened V by 2 bases and J by 5 bases, and 12 bases separated the two germline ends. CDR3 amino acids: CASSPLLQQTEAFF. Written as DNA, the CDR3 is TGTGCCAGCTCACCATTGTTACAGCAGACTGAAGCTTTCTTT.

This chain connects TRBV10-2 to TRBJ2-7; 8 bases line up with TRBD1. J gave up 0 bases and V 8 bases, and 6 bases lay outside the gene matches. CDR3 size: 14 residues. Germline CDR1 is WSHSY and CDR2 is SAAADI. The CDR3 coding sequence is TGCGCCAGCCGGACAGGGAGCCTCTCCTACGAGCAGTACTTC. Amino acid sequence: CASRTGSLSYEQYF.

This rearrangement joins TRBV19 to TRBJ2-1; D is possibly TRBD2 (5 bases). This CDR3 comprises 14 residues. Trimming pared 4 bases from V and 0 bases from J, leaving 7 bases between. Germline V gives CDR1 LNHDA, CDR2 SQIVND (reference sequence). The CDR3 loop reads CASSNDYSYNEQFF. CDR3 nucleotides: TGTGCCAGTAGTAATGACTACTCCTACAATGAGCAGTTCTTC.

This chain connects TRBV29-1 to TRBJ1-1, with 9 bases fitting TRBD1. CDR1 is SQVTM, CDR2 ANQGSEA, per germline. The CDR3 spans 14 residues. V lost 4 bases, J lost 5 bases, and 8 bases stayed unmatched. The CDR3 region is CSVAGQGLGTEAFF. The CDR3 DNA is TGCAGCGTTGCGGGACAGGGTTTAGGGACTGAAGCTTTCTTT.

V is TRBV29-1 and J is TRBJ1-4; D is ambiguous. This CDR3 has 12 amino acids. V shed 1 base and J shed 10 bases, with 10 bases lying between them. The germline V gene has CDR1 SQVTM and CDR2 ANQGSEA. CDR3 DNA: TGCAGCGTTGAAGTTGTAGAGGGAAAACTGTTTTTT. Translated: CSVEVVEGKLFF. Full variable domain (missing parts from reference TRBV29-1 and TRBJ1-4): SAVISQKPSRDICQRGTSLTIQCQVDSQVTMMFWYRQQPGQSLTLIATANQGSEATYESGFVIDKFPISRPNLTFSTLTVSNMSPEDSSIYLCSVEVVEGKLFFGSGTQLSVL.